Listed below are T cell receptor beta chains from one sample, sequenced in a study of CD8 T cells in Susac syndrome. TCRdb itself ran the immunoSEQ multiplex PCR reads through MiXCR, one entry per CDR3 protein. The sample has 150,000 to 180,000 distinct CDR3 sequences, 90% to 95% seen once; the top ten hold 0.2% to 0.25%. Sequenced input: CD8+ T cells from PBMCs. These TCRs come from a human donor with multiple sclerosis. Both conserved end residues are part of each CDR3.

>TRBV29-1|TRBJ1-1
CSYKSGEAFF
>TRBV6-5|TRBJ2-7
CASSLSRSLYEQYF
>TRBV7-9|TRBJ1-3
CASSLAHPSTGKGNTIYF
>TRBV30|TRBJ2-7
CAWGAETGTYEQYF
>TRBV4-2|TRBJ1-5
CASSHTGGEDQPQHF
>TRBV15|TRBJ1-1
CATSRDAEGNRVAFF
>TRBV6-5|TRBJ1-2
CASSYRSLGHPDTF
>TRBV20-1|TRBJ2-7
CSARGRFPDYEQYF
>TRBV9|TRBJ2-7
CASSVAGGANEQYF
>TRBV20-1|TRBJ2-7
CSARDRGGPYYEQYF
>TRBV7-9|TRBJ1-1
CASSYTQGAAEAFF
>TRBV3-1|TRBJ1-6
CASSQDTRSGVSPLHF
>TRBV7-8|TRBJ2-1
CASSPLGLAGGNEQFF
>TRBV6-6|TRBJ1-5
CASSRNRDQPQHF
>TRBV7-6|TRBJ2-1
CASSLTGLAGEYYNEQFF
>TRBV9|TRBJ2-3
CASSVDGDGTDTQYF
>TRBV28|TRBJ1-6
CASSRTGLNSPLHF
>TRBV11-1|TRBJ1-1
CASSPTGGPNTEAFF
>TRBV19|TRBJ2-7
CASSPGTGSAYEQYF
>TRBV29-1|TRBJ1-1
CSVEVQNTEAFF
>TRBV4-3|TRBJ2-5
CASSQDKGSGGEQETQYF
>TRBV6-5|TRBJ1-2
CASSPGHSGYTF
>TRBV30|TRBJ1-2
CAYNPLPPANYGYTF
>TRBV29-1|TRBJ2-3
CSVEGWGSADTQYF
>TRBV2|TRBJ2-1
CASPTGSDEQFF
>TRBV6-6|TRBJ1-1
CASSYPTSRTEAFF
>TRBV7-9|TRBJ1-2
CASSSSRGIDGYTF
>TRBV5-1|TRBJ2-1
CASSLGESSYNEQFF
>TRBV27|TRBJ2-7
CASSSITGQGSYEQYF
>TRBV7-8|TRBJ2-1
CASEGNEQFF
>TRBV12-5|TRBJ2-1
CASATTSVHEQFF
>TRBV29-1|TRBJ2-5
CSVESPGQGETQYF
>TRBV9|TRBJ1-5
CASSVAADSNQPQHF
>TRBV27|TRBJ2-1
CASSLVRVTYNEQFF
>TRBV20-1|TRBJ2-5
CSAPEGLAGFQETQYF
>TRBV6-4|TRBJ2-3
CASSDRSSTDTQYF
>TRBV2|TRBJ2-7
CASRDRGAEQYF
>TRBV2|TRBJ2-7
CASSEGRPYEQYF
>TRBV28|TRBJ2-5
CASSLLAKETQYF
>TRBV27|TRBJ2-5
CASSFRSSEDETQYF
>TRBV20-1|TRBJ2-5
CSARARGRGETQYF
>TRBV27|TRBJ1-1
CASSLGSVRNEAFF
>TRBV27|TRBJ1-5
CASSLLMAEGGPNQPQHF
>TRBV12-3/TRBV12-4|TRBJ2-3
CASLLGRLTENTQYF
>TRBV18|TRBJ1-5
CASSPTLWQGAAQPQHF
>TRBV5-1|TRBJ2-1
CASSSGLADEQFF
>TRBV25-1|TRBJ1-1
CASIWGTEAFF
>TRBV7-9|TRBJ2-7
CASSLGQGVYEQYF
>TRBV29-1|TRBJ2-1
CSVGSRANEQFF